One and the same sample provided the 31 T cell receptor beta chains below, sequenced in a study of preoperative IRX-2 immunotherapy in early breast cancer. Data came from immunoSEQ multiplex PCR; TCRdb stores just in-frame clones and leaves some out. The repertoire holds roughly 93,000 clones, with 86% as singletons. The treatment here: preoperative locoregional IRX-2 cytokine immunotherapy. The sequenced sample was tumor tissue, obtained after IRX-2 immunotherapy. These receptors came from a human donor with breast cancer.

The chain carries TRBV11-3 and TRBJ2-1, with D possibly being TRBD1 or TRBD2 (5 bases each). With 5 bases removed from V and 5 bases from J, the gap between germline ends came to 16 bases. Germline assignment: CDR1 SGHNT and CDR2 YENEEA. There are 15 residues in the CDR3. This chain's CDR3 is CASSPFGTTDNEQFF. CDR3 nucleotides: TGTGCCAGCAGCCCCTTCGGGACGACAGACAATGAGCAGTTCTTC.

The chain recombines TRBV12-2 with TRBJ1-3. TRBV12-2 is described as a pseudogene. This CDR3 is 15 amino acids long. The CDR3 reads CATRDRKKYGNTIYF. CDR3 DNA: TGTGCCACCCGGGATCGTAAGAAGTATGGGAACACCATATATTTT.

The CDR3 reads CASSPRGAYSATGELFF. The CDR3 nucleotides read TGTGCCAGCAGCCCGAGGGGGGCGTATTCGGCCACCGGGGAGCTGTTTTTT. The chain recombines TRBV7-8 with TRBJ2-2, with D perhaps given as TRBD1 or TRBD2 (6 bases each). The CDR3 totals 17 residues. The germline CDR1 and CDR2 sequences are SGHVS and FQNEAQ. V was shortened by 5 bases and J by 4 bases, with 20 bases between the two germline ends. Filled out from reference TRBV7-8 and TRBJ2-2, the complete variable domain reads GAGVSQSPRYKVAKRGQDVALRCDPISGHVSLFWYQQALGQGPEFLTYFQNEAQLDKSGLPSDRFFAERPEGSVSTLKIQRTQQEDSAVYLCASSPRGAYSATGELFFGEGSRLTVL.

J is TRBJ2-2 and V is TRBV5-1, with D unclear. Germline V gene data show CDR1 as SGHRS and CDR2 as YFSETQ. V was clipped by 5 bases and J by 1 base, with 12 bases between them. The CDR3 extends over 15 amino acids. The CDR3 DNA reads TGCGCCAGCAGTAAGCCCGTGGGGAACACCGGGGAGCTGTTTTTT. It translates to CASSKPVGNTGELFF.

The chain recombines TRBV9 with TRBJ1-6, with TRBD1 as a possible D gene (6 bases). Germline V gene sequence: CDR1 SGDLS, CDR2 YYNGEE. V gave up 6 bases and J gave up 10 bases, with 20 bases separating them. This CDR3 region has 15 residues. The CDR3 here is CASTELRQGQSPLHF. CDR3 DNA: TGTGCCAGCACTGAGTTACGGCAGGGACAATCACCCCTCCACTTT. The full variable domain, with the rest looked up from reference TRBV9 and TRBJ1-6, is DSGVTQTPKHLITATGQRVTLRCSPRSGDLSVYWYQQSLDQGLQFLIQYYNGEERAKGNILERFSAQQFPDLHSELNLSSLELGDSALYFCASTELRQGQSPLHFGNGTRLTVT.

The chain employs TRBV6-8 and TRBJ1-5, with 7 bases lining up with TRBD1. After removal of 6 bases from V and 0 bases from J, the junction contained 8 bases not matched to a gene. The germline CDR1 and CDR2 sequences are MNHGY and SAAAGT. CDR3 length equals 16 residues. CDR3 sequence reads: CASSLEGQYSNQPQHF. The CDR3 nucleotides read TGTGCCAGCAGCCTGGAGGGACAGTATAGCAATCAGCCCCAGCATTTT.

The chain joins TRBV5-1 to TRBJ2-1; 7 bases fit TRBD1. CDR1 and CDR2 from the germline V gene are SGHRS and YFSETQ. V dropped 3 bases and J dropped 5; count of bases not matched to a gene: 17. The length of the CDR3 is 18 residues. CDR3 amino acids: CASSYRGPTGAGDNEQFF. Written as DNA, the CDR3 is TGCGCCAGCAGCTACAGGGGCCCTACAGGGGCCGGGGACAATGAGCAGTTCTTC.

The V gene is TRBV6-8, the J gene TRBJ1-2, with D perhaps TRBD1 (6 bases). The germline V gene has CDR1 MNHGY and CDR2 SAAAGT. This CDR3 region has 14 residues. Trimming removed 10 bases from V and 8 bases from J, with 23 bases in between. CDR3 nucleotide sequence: TGTGCCATCAGACCGGACGGGACATCACTGGGCTACACCTTC. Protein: CAIRPDGTSLGYTF.

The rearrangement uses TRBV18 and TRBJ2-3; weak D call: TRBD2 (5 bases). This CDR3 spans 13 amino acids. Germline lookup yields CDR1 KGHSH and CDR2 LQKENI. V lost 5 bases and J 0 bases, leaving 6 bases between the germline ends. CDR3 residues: CASSEGSTDTQYF. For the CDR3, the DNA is TGTGCCAGCTCAGAGGGAAGCACAGATACGCAGTATTTT.

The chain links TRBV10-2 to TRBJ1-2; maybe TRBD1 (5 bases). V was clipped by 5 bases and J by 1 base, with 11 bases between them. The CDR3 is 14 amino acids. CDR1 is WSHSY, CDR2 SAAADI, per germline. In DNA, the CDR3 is TGCGCCAGCAGTCCCTACGACAGTAACTATGGCTACACCTTC. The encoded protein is CASSPYDSNYGYTF.

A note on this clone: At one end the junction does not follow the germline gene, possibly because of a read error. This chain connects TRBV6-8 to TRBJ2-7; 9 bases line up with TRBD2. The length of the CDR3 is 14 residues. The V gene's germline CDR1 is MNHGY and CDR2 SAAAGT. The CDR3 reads CASNLAGEGYEQYF. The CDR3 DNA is TGTGCCAGCAATTTAGCGGGAGAAGGGTACGAGCAGTATTTC.

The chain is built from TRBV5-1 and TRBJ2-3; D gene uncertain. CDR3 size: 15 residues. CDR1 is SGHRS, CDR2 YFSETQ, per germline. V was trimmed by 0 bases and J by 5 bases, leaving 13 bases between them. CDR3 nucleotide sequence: TGCGCCAGCAGCTTGGAACCTGGTTCCGGAGATACGCAGTATTTT. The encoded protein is CASSLEPGSGDTQYF.

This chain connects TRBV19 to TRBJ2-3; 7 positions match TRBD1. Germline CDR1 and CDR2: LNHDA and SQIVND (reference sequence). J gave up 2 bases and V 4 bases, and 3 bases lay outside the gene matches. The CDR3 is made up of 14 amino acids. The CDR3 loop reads CASSRQGFTDTQYF. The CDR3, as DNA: TGTGCCAGTAGTAGACAGGGCTTCACAGATACGCAGTATTTT.

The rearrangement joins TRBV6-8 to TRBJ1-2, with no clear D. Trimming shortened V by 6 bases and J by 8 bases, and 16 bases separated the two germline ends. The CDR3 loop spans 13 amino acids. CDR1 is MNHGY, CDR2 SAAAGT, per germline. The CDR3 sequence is CASSLDGSRGYTF. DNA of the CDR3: TGTGCCAGCAGCCTAGACGGGTCTAGGGGCTACACCTTC.

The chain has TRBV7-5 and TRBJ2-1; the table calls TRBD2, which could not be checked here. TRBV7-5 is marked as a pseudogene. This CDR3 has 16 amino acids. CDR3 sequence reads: CASSSRLAGGLNEQFF. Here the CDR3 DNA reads TGTGCCAGCAGCTCCAGACTAGCGGGGGGGCTCAATGAGCAGTTCTTC.

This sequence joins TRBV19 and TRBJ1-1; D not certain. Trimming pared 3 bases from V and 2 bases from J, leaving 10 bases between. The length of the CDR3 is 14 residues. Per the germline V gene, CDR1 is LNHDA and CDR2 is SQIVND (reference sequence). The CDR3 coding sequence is TGTGCCAGTAGTATCTTCGGGCTAAACACTGAAGCTTTCTTT. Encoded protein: CASSIFGLNTEAFF.

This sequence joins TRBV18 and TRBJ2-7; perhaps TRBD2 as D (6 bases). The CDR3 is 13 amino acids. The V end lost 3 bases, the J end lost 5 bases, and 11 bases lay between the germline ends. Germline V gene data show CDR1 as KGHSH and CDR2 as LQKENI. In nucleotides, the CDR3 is TGTGCCAGCTCACCCGGAGGGGTCCACGAGCAGTACTTC. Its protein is CASSPGGVHEQYF.

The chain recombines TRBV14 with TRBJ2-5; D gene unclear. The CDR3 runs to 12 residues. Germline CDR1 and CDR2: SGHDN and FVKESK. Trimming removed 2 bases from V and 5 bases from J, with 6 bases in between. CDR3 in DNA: TGTGCCAGCAGCCAATCTGAGGAGACCCAGTACTTC. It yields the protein CASSQSEETQYF.

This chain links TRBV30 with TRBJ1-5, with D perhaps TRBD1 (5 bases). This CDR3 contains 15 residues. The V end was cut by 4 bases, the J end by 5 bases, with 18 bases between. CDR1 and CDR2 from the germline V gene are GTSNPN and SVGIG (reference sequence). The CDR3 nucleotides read TGTGCCTGGAAATCGGGGACTCTTGACTATCAGCCCCAGCATTTT. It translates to CAWKSGTLDYQPQHF.

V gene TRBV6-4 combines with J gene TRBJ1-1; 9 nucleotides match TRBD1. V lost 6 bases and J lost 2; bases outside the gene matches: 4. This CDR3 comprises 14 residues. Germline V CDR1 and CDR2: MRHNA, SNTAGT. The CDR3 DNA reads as TGTGCCAGCAGCTCGACAGGGGGAAACACTGAAGCTTTCTTT. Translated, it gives CASSSTGGNTEAFF.

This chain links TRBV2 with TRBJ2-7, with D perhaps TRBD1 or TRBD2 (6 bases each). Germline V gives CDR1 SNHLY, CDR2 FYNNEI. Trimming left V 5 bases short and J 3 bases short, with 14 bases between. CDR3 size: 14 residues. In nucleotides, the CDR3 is TGTGCCAGCAGTTTAGGGGGGAGTAGCTACGAGCAGTACTTC. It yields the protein CASSLGGSSYEQYF. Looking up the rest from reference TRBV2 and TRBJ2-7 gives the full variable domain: EPEVTQTPSHQVTQMGQEVILRCVPISNHLYFYWYRQILGQKVEFLVSFYNNEISEKSEIFDDQFSVERPDGSNFTLKIRSTKLEDSAMYFCASSLGGSSYEQYFGPGTRLTVT.

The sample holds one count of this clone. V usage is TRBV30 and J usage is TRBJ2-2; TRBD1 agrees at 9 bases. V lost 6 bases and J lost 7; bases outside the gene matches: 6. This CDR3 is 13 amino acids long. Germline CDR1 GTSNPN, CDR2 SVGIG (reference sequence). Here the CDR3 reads CACRTGELGELFF. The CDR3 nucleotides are TGTGCCTGTAGGACAGGGGAACTCGGGGAGCTGTTTTTT.

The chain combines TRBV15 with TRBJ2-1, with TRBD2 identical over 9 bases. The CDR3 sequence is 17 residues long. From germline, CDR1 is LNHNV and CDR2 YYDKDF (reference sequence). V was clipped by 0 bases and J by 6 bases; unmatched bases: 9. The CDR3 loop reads CATSRDIVASGINEQFF. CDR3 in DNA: TGTGCCACCAGCAGAGATATTGTGGCTAGCGGGATCAATGAGCAGTTCTTC.

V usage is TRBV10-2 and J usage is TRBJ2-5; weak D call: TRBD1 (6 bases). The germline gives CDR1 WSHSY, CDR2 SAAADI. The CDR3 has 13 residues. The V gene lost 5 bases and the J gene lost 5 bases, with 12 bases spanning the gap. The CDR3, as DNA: TGCGCCAGCAGTATAGGACAGTGGGAGACCCAGTACTTC. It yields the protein CASSIGQWETQYF.

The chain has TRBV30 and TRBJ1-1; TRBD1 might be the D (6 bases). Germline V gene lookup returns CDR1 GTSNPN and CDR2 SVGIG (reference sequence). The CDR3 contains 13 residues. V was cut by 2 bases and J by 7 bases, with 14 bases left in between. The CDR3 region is CAWSRGGLGEAFF. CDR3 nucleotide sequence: TGTGCCTGGAGTAGGGGGGGCCTAGGTGAAGCTTTCTTT.

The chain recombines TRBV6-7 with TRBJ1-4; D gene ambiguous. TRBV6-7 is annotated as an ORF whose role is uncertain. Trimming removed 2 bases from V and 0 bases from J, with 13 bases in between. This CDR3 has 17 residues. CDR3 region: CASSYLPYPATNEKLFF. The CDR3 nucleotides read TGTGCCAGCAGTTACCTACCCTACCCGGCAACTAATGAAAAACTGTTTTTT.

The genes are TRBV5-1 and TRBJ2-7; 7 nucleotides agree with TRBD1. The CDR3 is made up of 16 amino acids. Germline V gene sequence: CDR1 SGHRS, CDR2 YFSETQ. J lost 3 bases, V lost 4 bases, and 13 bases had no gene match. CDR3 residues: CASSGHRDSRSYEQYF. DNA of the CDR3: TGCGCCAGCAGCGGACACCGGGACAGCAGAAGCTACGAGCAGTACTTC.

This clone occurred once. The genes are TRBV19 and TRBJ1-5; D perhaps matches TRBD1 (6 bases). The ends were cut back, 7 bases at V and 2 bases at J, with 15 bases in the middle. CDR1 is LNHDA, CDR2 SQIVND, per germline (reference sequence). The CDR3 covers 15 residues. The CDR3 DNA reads TGTGCCAGTACCGTACAGGGTAAGGGCAATCAGCCCCAGCATTTT. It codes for CASTVQGKGNQPQHF. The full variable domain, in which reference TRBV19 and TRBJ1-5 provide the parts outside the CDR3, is DGGITQSPKYLFRKEGQNVTLSCEQNLNHDAMYWYRQDPGQGLRLIYYSQIVNDFQKGDIAEGYSVSREKKESFPLTVTSAQKNPTAFYLCASTVQGKGNQPQHFGDGTRLSIL.

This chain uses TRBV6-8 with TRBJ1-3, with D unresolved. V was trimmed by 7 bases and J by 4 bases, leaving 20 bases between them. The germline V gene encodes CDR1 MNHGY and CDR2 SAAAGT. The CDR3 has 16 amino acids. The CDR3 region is CASTDGASAPGNTIYF. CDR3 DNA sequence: TGTGCCAGCACCGACGGAGCCTCTGCCCCCGGAAACACCATATATTTT.

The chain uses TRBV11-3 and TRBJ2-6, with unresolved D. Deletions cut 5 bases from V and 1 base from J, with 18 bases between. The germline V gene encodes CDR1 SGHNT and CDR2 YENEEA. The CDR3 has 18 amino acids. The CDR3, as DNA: TGTGCCAGCAGCCCCTATGTTAGTATAATATCTGGGGCCAACGTCCTGACTTTC. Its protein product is CASSPYVSIISGANVLTF.

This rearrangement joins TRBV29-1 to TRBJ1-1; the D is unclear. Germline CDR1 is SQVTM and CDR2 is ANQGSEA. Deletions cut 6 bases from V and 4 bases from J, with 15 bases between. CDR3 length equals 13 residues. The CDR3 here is CSVPGGWGTEAFF. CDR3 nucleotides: TGCAGCGTCCCAGGCGGATGGGGCACTGAAGCTTTCTTT.